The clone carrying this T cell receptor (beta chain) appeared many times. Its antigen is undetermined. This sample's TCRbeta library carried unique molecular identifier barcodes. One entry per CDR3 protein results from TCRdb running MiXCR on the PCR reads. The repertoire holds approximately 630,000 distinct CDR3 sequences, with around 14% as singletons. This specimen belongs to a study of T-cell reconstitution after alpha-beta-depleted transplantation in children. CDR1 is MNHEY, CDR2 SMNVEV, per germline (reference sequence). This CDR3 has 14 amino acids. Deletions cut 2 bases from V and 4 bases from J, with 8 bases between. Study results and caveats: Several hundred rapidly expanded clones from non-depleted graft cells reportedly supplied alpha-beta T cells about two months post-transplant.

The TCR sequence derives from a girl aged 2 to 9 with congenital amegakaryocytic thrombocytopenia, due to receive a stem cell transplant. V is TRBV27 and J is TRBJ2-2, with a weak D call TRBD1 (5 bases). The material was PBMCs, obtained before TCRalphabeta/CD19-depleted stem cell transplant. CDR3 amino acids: CASSLDSPTGELFF. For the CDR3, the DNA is TGTGCCAGCAGTTTAGACAGTCCCACCGGGGAGCTGTTTTTT.